This TCR beta chain was sequenced during a study of cytomegalovirus exposure and HLA in healthy donors. The donors gave bone marrow, and they were healthy. PCR employed 60 Vbeta and 13 Jbeta primers. TCRdb's copy holds only in-frame clones and misses some; the assay was immunoSEQ multiplex PCR. The table for this sample gives tens of thousands of clones. The study's findings and limits: Rates of TCR association differed by HLA locus in a later analysis, with DRB1 highest and HLA-C lowest. Apart from CMV serostatus, no immune exposure information was available. It is likely that the observed cluster of highly shared sequence variants was a sequencing artifact.

CDR1 LGHNA and CDR2 YSLEER come from the germline V gene. Trimming at V came to 0 bases and at J to 7 bases, leaving 7 bases not matched to a gene. This CDR3 spans 17 amino acids. Remarks on this clone: Its antigen remains unidentified.

Material: PBMCs. The sequence was collected from a man aged 25-40 years in good health and CMV-seronegative. The chain recombines TRBV4-3 with TRBJ2-2; 11 bases fit TRBD2. The CDR3 here is CASSQDRPGTSGGELFF. Here the CDR3 DNA reads TGCGCCAGCAGCCAAGATCGCCCCGGGACTAGCGGCGGGGAGCTGTTTTTT.